This TCR beta chain was sequenced for a study of Ad26.COV2.S vaccination and SARS-CoV-2 variants. A few counts support this clone. Trimming stripped 2 bases from V and 7 bases from J, with 12 bases between. CDR1 and CDR2 (germline): MRHNA, SNTAGT. This CDR3 region has 15 residues. Measured with immunoSEQ multiplex PCR; TCRdb has only the in-frame clones, and not every one. This sample carries 320,000 or so clones, 85% to 90% of them seen once, and the ten largest clones take about 5%. Treatment noted: about 20 received Ad26.COV2.S at low or high dose, single or two shots; five or six received placebo; per-sample allocation not given. Sampling took place 63 days after the first vaccine or placebo injection.

The starting material was peripheral blood, obtained in a trial of Ad26.COV2.S vaccine versus placebo. This chain joins TRBV6-4 and TRBJ1-6; maybe TRBD1 (5 bases). The receptor comes from a person between 18 and 65 years old who received the Ad26.COV2.S COVID-19 vaccine or a placebo. The CDR3 DNA reads TGTGCCAGCAGTGACCGGGGGGGATGGAATTCACCCCTCCACTTT. Translating gives CASSDRGGWNSPLHF.